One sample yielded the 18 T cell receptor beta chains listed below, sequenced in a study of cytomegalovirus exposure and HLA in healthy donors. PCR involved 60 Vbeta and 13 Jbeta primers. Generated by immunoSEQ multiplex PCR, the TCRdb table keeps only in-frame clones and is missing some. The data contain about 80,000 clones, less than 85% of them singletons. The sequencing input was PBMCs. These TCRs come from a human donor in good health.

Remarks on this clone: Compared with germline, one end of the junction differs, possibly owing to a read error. This CDR3 reads CSVEVRQGGYTNYGYPF. The DNA of the CDR3 is TGCAGCGTTGAAGTCCGACAGGGGGGATATACTAACTATGGCTACCCCTTC. The chain carries TRBV29-1 and TRBJ1-2, with TRBD1 matching 9 bases. Germline V gives CDR1 SQVTM, CDR2 ANQGSEA. The CDR3 has 17 residues.

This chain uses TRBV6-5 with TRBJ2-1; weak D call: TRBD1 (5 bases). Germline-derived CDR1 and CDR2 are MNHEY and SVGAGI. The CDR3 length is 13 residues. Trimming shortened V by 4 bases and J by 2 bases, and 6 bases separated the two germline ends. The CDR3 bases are TGTGCCAGCAGTTGGACAACCTACAATGAGCAGTTCTTC. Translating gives CASSWTTYNEQFF.

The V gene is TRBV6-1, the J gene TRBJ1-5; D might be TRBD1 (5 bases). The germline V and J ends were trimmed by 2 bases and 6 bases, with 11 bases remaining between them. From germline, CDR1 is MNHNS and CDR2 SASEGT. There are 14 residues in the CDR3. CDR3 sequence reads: CASSERGWSQPQHF. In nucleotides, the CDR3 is TGTGCCAGCAGTGAAAGGGGTTGGAGTCAGCCCCAGCATTTT.

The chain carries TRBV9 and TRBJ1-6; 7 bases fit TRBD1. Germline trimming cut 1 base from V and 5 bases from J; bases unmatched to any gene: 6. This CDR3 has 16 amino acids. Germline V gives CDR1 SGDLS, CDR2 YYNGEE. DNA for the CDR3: TGTGCCAGCAGCGTATGGGCAGGGGGAAATAATTCACCCCTCCACTTT. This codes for CASSVWAGGNNSPLHF.

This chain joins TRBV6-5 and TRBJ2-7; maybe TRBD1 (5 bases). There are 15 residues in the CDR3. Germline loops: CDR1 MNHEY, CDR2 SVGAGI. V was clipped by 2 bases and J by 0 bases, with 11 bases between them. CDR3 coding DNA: TGTGCCAGCAGTTACGGCCAGGGCCTCTCCTACGAGCAGTACTTC. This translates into CASSYGQGLSYEQYF.

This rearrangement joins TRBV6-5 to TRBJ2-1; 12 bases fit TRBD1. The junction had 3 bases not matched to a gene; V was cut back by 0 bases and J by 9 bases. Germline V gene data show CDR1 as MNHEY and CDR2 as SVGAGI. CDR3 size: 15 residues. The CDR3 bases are TGTGCCAGCAGTTACTCCGGGACAGGGGGCTTTGAGCAGTTCTTC. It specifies CASSYSGTGGFEQFF.

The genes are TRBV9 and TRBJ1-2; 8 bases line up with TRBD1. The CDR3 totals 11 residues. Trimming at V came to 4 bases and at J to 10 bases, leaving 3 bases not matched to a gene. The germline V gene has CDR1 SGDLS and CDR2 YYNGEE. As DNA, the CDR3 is TGTGCCAGCAGCACCCAGGGGGCCTACACCTTC. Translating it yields CASSTQGAYTF.

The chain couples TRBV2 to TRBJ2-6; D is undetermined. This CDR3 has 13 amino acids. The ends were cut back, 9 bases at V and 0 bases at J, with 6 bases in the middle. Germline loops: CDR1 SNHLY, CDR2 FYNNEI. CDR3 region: CASEASGANVLTF. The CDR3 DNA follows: TGTGCCAGTGAGGCCTCTGGGGCCAACGTCCTGACTTTC.

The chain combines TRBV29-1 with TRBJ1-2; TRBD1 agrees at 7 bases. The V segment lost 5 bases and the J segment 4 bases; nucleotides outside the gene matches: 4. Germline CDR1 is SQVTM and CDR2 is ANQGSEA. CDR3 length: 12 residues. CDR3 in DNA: TGCAGCGTTCCGGGACAGTTCTATGGCTACACCTTC. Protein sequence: CSVPGQFYGYTF.

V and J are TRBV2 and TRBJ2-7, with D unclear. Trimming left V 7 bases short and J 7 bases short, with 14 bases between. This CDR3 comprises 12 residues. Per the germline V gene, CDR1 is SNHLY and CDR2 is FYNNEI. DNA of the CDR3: TGTGCCAGCACGAAAGCGTCGTGGGAGCAGTACTTC. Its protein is CASTKASWEQYF.

The CDR3 region has the DNA TGTGCCAGCAGTGAACTTTCGGGGCAGGGGCAGGTCTATGGCTACACCTTC. It is translated as CASSELSGQGQVYGYTF. The chain links TRBV25-1 to TRBJ1-2, with a possible D match to TRBD1 (6 bases). V lost 2 bases and J lost 4, with 20 bases in between. Germline assignment: CDR1 MGHDK and CDR2 SYGVNS. The CDR3 sequence is 17 residues long.

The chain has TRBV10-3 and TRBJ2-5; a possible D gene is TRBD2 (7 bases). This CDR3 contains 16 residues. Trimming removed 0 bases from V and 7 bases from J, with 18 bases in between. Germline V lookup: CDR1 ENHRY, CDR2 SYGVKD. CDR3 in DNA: TGTGCCATCAGTGAGTCTCCGATTGGGGGGGCCGGGACCCAGTACTTC. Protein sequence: CAISESPIGGAGTQYF.

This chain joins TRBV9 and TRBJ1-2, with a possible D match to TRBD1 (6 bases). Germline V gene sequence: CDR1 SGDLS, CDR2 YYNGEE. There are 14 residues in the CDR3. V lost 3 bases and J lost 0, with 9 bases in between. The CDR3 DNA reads TGTGCCAGCAGCGGACAGGCGACTAACTATGGCTACACCTTC. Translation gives CASSGQATNYGYTF.

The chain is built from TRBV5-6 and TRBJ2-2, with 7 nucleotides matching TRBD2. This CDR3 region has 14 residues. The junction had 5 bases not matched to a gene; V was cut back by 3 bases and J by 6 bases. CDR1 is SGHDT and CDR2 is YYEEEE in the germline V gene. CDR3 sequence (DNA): TGTGCCAGCAGCTACTGGGGAGGGTCCGGGGAGCTGTTTTTT. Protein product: CASSYWGGSGELFF. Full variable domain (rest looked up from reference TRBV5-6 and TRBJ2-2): DAGVTQSPTHLIKTRGQQVTLRCSPKSGHDTVSWYQQALGQGPQFIFQYYEEEERQRGNFPDRFSGHQFPNYSSELNVNALLLGDSALYLCASSYWGGSGELFFGEGSRLTVL.

This CDR3 reads CASRRSPELREQYF. DNA for the CDR3: TGTGCCAGCAGAAGGTCCCCGGAACTACGCGAGCAGTACTTC. The rearrangement joins TRBV6-5 to TRBJ2-7; no definite D call. V was trimmed by 6 bases and J by 6 bases, leaving 18 bases between them. This CDR3 comprises 14 residues. Germline assignment: CDR1 MNHEY and CDR2 SVGAGI.

CDR3: CASSATQYNSPLHF. For the CDR3, the DNA is TGTGCCAGCAGCGCAACACAGTATAATTCACCCCTCCACTTT. The V and J genes are TRBV2 and TRBJ1-6; D ambiguous. CDR1 is SNHLY, CDR2 FYNNEI, per germline. There are 14 residues in the CDR3. The germline V and J ends were trimmed by 6 bases and 4 bases, with 10 bases remaining between them. The full variable domain, rest sourced from reference TRBV2 and TRBJ1-6, is EPEVTQTPSHQVTQMGQEVILRCVPISNHLYFYWYRQILGQKVEFLVSFYNNEISEKSEIFDDQFSVERPDGSNFTLKIRSTKLEDSAMYFCASSATQYNSPLHFGNGTRLTVT.

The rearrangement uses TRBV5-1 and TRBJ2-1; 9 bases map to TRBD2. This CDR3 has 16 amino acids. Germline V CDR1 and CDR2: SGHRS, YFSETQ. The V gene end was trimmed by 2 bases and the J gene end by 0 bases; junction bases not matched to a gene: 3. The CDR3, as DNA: TGCGCCAGCAGCTTCCTAGCGGGGAGCTCCTACAATGAGCAGTTCTTC. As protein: CASSFLAGSSYNEQFF.

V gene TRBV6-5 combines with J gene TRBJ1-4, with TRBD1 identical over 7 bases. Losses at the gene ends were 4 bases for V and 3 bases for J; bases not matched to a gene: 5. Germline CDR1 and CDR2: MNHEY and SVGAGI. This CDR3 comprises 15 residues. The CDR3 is CASSLRGRANEKLFF. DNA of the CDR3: TGTGCCAGCAGTTTGAGGGGGCGTGCTAATGAAAAACTGTTTTTT.